The rows below give T cell receptor beta chains drawn from one sample of a study of early T cells in non-severe SARS-CoV-2 infection. TCRdb processed the 5' RACE reads anew with MiXCR; each CDR3 protein has one entry. The sample yields around 47,000 distinct CDR3 sequences, about a tenth seen once. Specimen: whole blood. These receptors all stem from an adult who was a healthcare worker with PCR-confirmed SARS-CoV-2 infection or an uninfected control (not recorded which). Each CDR3 is given with its conserved first and last residue. The D gene is left open where the match is weak. Clone size, where shown, is once, few, many, or a class for clones that have expanded.

d_call: TRBD1
j_call: TRBJ2-7
clone_size: .
v_call: TRBV5-1
cdr3_aa: CASRPPGQSTYEQYF
cdr3_nt: TGCGCCAGCAGGCCTCCGGGACAGTCGACCTACGAGCAGTACTTC

d_call: .
j_call: TRBJ2-7
clone_size: many
v_call: TRBV11-3
cdr3_aa: CASSLFSGEGYEQYF
cdr3_nt: TGTGCCAGCAGCTTATTCTCCGGGGAAGGCTACGAGCAGTACTTC

d_call: .
j_call: TRBJ1-1
clone_size: many
v_call: TRBV20-1
cdr3_aa: CSASVGMRVGNTEAFF
cdr3_nt: TGCAGTGCTAGTGTCGGGATGAGGGTCGGGAACACTGAAGCTTTCTTT

d_call: .
j_call: TRBJ1-4
clone_size: many
v_call: TRBV25-1
cdr3_aa: CASSVEWVEKLFF
cdr3_nt: TGTGCCAGCAGTGTAGAGTGGGTTGAAAAACTGTTTTTT

d_call: .
j_call: TRBJ2-1
clone_size: .
v_call: TRBV24-1
cdr3_aa: CATSVRRRPSYNEQFF
cdr3_nt: TGTGCCACCAGTGTACGAAGACGCCCCTCCTACAATGAGCAGTTCTTC

d_call: TRBD1
j_call: TRBJ1-6
clone_size: many
v_call: TRBV7-9
cdr3_aa: CASSLGAGGNSPLHF
cdr3_nt: TGTGCCAGCAGCTTAGGAGCAGGGGGTAATTCACCCCTCCACTTT

d_call: .
j_call: TRBJ1-4
clone_size: many
v_call: TRBV11-2
cdr3_aa: CASSPGGYEKLFF
cdr3_nt: TGTGCCAGCAGCCCGGGGGGCTATGAAAAACTGTTTTTT

d_call: .
j_call: TRBJ2-2
clone_size: .
v_call: TRBV5-1
cdr3_aa: CASSLYANTGELFF
cdr3_nt: TGCGCCAGCAGCTTGTACGCGAACACCGGGGAGCTGTTTTTT

d_call: .
j_call: TRBJ1-5
clone_size: many
v_call: TRBV6-1
cdr3_aa: CASSEGNLDFGPQHF
cdr3_nt: TGTGCCAGCAGTGAAGGGAACCTTGATTTTGGGCCCCAGCATTTT

d_call: .
j_call: TRBJ2-1
clone_size: many
v_call: TRBV27
cdr3_aa: CASSLFRGLKYNEQFF
cdr3_nt: TGTGCCAGCAGTTTATTTCGGGGTTTGAAGTACAATGAGCAGTTCTTC

d_call: .
j_call: TRBJ2-2
clone_size: many
v_call: TRBV13
cdr3_aa: CASSLHGELFF
cdr3_nt: TGTGCCAGCAGCTTACACGGGGAGCTGTTTTTT

d_call: .
j_call: TRBJ2-3
clone_size: few
v_call: TRBV29-1
cdr3_aa: CSVGKDRTDTQYF
cdr3_nt: TGCAGCGTTGGGAAGGATCGCACAGATACGCAGTATTTT

d_call: .
j_call: TRBJ1-1
clone_size: few
v_call: TRBV9
cdr3_aa: CASSVAQGNTEAFF
cdr3_nt: TGTGCCAGCAGCGTAGCGCAGGGGAACACTGAAGCTTTCTTT

d_call: .
j_call: TRBJ1-1
clone_size: many
v_call: TRBV3-1
cdr3_aa: CASSLPNTEAFF
cdr3_nt: TGTGCCAGCAGCCTACCGAACACTGAAGCTTTCTTT

d_call: .
j_call: TRBJ1-1
clone_size: many
v_call: TRBV6-2/TRBV6-3
cdr3_aa: CASATRMNTEAFF
cdr3_nt: TGTGCCTCAGCTACCAGGATGAACACTGAAGCTTTCTTT

d_call: .
j_call: TRBJ1-4
clone_size: few
v_call: TRBV25-1
cdr3_aa: CASSEHTPGGEKLFF
cdr3_nt: TGTGCCAGCAGTGAACACACCCCAGGCGGTGAAAAACTGTTTTTT

d_call: .
j_call: TRBJ1-5
clone_size: few
v_call: TRBV7-2
cdr3_aa: CASSLELGRTNQPQHF
cdr3_nt: TGTGCCAGCAGCTTAGAGTTGGGACGGACCAATCAGCCCCAGCATTTT

d_call: TRBD2
j_call: TRBJ2-5
clone_size: many
v_call: TRBV6-5
cdr3_aa: CASSDLQTSGAETQYF
cdr3_nt: TGTGCCAGCAGCGACTTGCAGACTAGCGGGGCGGAGACCCAGTACTTC

d_call: .
j_call: TRBJ2-5
clone_size: many
v_call: TRBV11-3
cdr3_aa: CASSLNGKETQYF
cdr3_nt: TGTGCCAGCAGCTTAAACGGAAAAGAGACCCAGTACTTC

d_call: .
j_call: TRBJ1-1
clone_size: .
v_call: TRBV11-1
cdr3_aa: CASSPRSNTEAFF
cdr3_nt: TGTGCCAGCAGCCCACGCTCGAACACTGAAGCTTTCTTT

d_call: TRBD1
j_call: TRBJ2-1
clone_size: few
v_call: TRBV6-4
cdr3_aa: CASSDGDRGDHNEQFF
cdr3_nt: TGTGCCAGCAGTGATGGGGACAGGGGAGACCACAATGAGCAGTTCTTC

d_call: .
j_call: TRBJ2-1
clone_size: .
v_call: TRBV11-3
cdr3_aa: CASSQDRGSYNEQFF
cdr3_nt: TGTGCCAGCAGCCAAGATCGGGGCTCCTACAATGAGCAGTTCTTC